The next 5 T cell receptor beta chains were all read from a single sample in a study of glioma-infiltrating T cells after dendritic cell vaccination. Sequencing was performed with immunoSEQ multiplex PCR; in TCRdb, only in-frame clones are kept and a portion is missing. Of tens of thousands of clones listed, 86% were seen once; the top ten hold around 16%. The material sequenced was blood, taken before dendritic cell vaccination. These receptors all stem from a human donor with glioblastoma.

The genes are TRBV15 and TRBJ2-7; 7 nucleotides match TRBD2. Per germline, CDR1 LNHNV and CDR2 YYDKDF (reference sequence). This CDR3 has 16 amino acids. The CDR3 bases are TGTGCTTCGTTGGAGGGGAGAAGCGGGACCGAATTTTCTTCGTACTTC. Translation gives CASLEGRSGTEFSSYF.

The J gene is TRBJ1-1, the V gene TRBV6-5; the match to TRBD1 covers 11 bases. Germline CDR1 and CDR2: MNHEY and SVGAGI. Trimming cost V 5 bases and J 6 bases; bases outside gene matches: 8. The CDR3 has 15 amino acids. The CDR3 region has the DNA TGTGCCAGCAGTCGGGACAGGGGGTATACCGCTGAAGCTTTCTTT. Residues: CASSRDRGYTAEAFF.

The V gene is TRBV27, the J gene TRBJ2-7; maybe TRBD1 (5 bases). The V end lost 5 bases, the J end lost 6 bases, and 17 bases lay between the germline ends. The CDR3 runs 14 residues. Germline values: CDR1 MNHEY, CDR2 SMNVEV (reference sequence). CDR3 nucleotides: TGTGCCAGCAGTATTCTAACTGGGGCCCTCGAGCAGTACTTC. It codes for CASSILTGALEQYF.

V and J are TRBV5-4 and TRBJ1-2, with a possible D match to TRBD1 (6 bases). This CDR3 has 15 residues. Germline CDR1 SGHNT, CDR2 YYREEE (reference sequence). Trimming removed 4 bases from V and 3 bases from J, with 16 bases in between. DNA for the CDR3: TGTGCCAGCAGCCTGGCTCAGGGGTTTTACTATGGCTACACCTTC. Translation gives CASSLAQGFYYGYTF.

The count of this clone is one. The CDR3 region has the DNA TGTGCCAGTAGCCCCGGGACAGGGTCTAACTATGGCTACACCTTC. This gives the protein CASSPGTGSNYGYTF. V gene TRBV19 combines with J gene TRBJ1-2, with TRBD1 identical over 9 bases. The germline V gene has CDR1 LNHDA and CDR2 SQIVND (reference sequence). V shed 6 bases and J 0 bases; nucleotides not matched to a gene: 5. The CDR3 sequence is 15 residues long.